This T cell receptor (beta chain) was identified during a study of CD8 T cells in Susac syndrome. Overall study: Within the sequenced Susac syndrome patient group, about six exhibited active disease and roughly 8 were in remission.

Sequencing of TCR beta was carried out in blood CD8+ and CD4+ T cells. Fulfillment of recently defined diagnostic criteria for definite or probable disease was shown by the patients with Susac syndrome. Deletions cut 1 base from V and 6 bases from J, with 22 bases between. CDR3 length equals 18 residues. Germline CDR1 LNHNV, CDR2 YYDKDF (reference sequence). An amount of RNA that ranged from roughly 0.5 to 1 ug was reverse transcribed with random hexamers. The authors amplified TCR beta CDR3 across 54 Vbeta and 13 Jbeta using immunoSEQ multiplex PCR. TCRdb fed the immunoSEQ multiplex PCR reads into MiXCR, producing one record per CDR3 protein. The sample has about 160,000 distinct CDR3 sequences; roughly 95% are singletons.

The material sequenced was CD4+ T cells from PBMCs. The TCR originated in a human donor with Susac syndrome. The V and J genes are TRBV15 and TRBJ1-5, with D unresolved. CDR3 sequence: CATSRVVIRQELSQPQHF. CDR3 coding DNA: TGTGCCACCAGCAGAGTGGTTATTAGGCAGGAGTTGTCTCAGCCCCAGCATTTT.